This T cell receptor (beta chain) was retrieved from a study of T cell clonality in common variable immunodeficiency. General study findings and limits: Reportedly, TCR beta sequences from common variable immunodeficiency showed fewer deletions and N-nucleotide insertions.

Assay: immunoSEQ multiplex PCR; the TCRdb copy retains only in-frame clones and omits some. Recorded here are over 25,000 clones, none singletons. This clone was detected ten times or more. Its matching antigen is unknown. The read terminates 3 residues ahead of where the CDR3 ends, so the germline J gene completes it. CDR1 is SQVTM and CDR2 is ANQGSEA in the germline V gene. CDR3 size: 12 residues. Deletions cut 5 bases from V and 1 base from J, with 8 bases between. Diagnosis required reduced IgG, IgA and/or IgM with specific antibody deficiency. Caucasian heritage predominated among both patients and controls.

Sequenced: peripheral blood mononuclear cells. The chain is built from TRBV29-1 and TRBJ1-1; the D is unclear. This TCR was sampled from a human donor with common variable immunodeficiency. This chain's CDR3 is CSVTQTNTEAFF. CDR3 bases read: TGCAGCGTTACACAAACGAACACTGAA.